This TCR beta chain came from a study of cytomegalovirus exposure and HLA in healthy donors. As to this clone: What it recognizes is unknown.

Study results and caveats: Follow-up analysis seemed to connect common viral pathogens with several of the most significant clusters identified. Other equally common chains were less clonally expanded than HLA-associated TCR beta chains, a later analysis showed.

PCR involved 60 Vbeta and 13 Jbeta primers. Method: immunoSEQ multiplex PCR; TCRdb's copy keeps in-frame clones and lacks some. The sample has about 130,000 clones; over 65% are singletons. Source material: PBMCs. The receptor was isolated from a man aged 25-40 years in good health and CMV-seropositive.

The CDR3 region is CAISAAASTDTQYF. The DNA of the CDR3 is TGTGCCATCAGCGCAGCGGCAAGCACAGATACGCAGTATTTT. The chain joins TRBV10-3 to TRBJ2-3, with D perhaps matching TRBD2 (5 bases). Germline assignment: CDR1 ENHRY and CDR2 SYGVKD. Trimming pared 6 bases from V and 0 bases from J, leaving 10 bases between. The CDR3 contains 14 residues.